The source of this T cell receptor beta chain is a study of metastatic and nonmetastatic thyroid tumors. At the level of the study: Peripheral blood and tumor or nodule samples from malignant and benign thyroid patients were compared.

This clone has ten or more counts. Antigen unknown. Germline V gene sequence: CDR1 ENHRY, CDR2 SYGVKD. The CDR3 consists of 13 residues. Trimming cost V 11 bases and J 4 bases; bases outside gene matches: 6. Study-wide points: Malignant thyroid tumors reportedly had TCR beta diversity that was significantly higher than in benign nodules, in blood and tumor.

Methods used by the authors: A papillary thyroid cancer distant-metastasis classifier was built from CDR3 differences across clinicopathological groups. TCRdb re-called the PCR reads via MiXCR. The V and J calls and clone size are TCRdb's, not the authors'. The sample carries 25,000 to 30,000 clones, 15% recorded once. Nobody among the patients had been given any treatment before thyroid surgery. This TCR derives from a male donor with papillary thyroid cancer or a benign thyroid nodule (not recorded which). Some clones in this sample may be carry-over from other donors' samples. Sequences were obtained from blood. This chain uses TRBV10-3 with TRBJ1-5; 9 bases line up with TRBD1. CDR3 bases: TGTGCCGCACAGGGGGCTCGAAATCAGCCCCAGCATTTT. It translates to CAAQGARNQPQHF.